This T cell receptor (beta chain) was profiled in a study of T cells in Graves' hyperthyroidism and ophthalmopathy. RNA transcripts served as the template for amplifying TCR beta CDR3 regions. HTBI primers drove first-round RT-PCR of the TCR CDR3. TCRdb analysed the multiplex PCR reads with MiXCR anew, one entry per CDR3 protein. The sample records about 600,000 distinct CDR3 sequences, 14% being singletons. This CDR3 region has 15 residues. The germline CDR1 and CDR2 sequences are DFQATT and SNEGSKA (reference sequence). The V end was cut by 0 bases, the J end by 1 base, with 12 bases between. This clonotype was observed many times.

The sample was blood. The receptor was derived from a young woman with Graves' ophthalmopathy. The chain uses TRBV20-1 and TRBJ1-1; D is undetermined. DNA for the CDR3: TGCAGTGCTAGAGATGGGAGGGCGGGGAACACTGAAGCTTTCTTT. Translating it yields CSARDGRAGNTEAFF.